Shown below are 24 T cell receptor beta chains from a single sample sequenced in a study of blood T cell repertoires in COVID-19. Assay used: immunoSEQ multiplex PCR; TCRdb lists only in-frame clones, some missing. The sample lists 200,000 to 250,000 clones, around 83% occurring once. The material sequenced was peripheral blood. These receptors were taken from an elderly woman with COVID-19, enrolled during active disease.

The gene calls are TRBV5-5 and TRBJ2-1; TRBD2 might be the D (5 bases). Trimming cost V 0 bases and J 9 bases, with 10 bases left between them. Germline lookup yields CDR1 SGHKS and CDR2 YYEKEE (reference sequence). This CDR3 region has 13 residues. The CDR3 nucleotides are TGTGCCAGCAGCTTGGTGACCGCGGGTGAGCAGTTCTTC. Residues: CASSLVTAGEQFF.

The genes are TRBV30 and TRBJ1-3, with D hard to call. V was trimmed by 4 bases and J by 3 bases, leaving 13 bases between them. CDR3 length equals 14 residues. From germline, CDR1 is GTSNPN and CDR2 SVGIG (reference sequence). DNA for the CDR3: TGTGCCTGGACCACTGGGCGTAATGGAAACACCATATATTTT. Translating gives CAWTTGRNGNTIYF. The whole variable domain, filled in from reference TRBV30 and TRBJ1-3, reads SQTIHQWPATLVQPVGSPLSLECTVEGTSNPNLYWYRQAAGRGLQLLFYSVGIGQISSEVPQNLSASRPQDRQFILSSKKLLLSDSGFYLCAWTTGRNGNTIYFGEGSWLTVV.

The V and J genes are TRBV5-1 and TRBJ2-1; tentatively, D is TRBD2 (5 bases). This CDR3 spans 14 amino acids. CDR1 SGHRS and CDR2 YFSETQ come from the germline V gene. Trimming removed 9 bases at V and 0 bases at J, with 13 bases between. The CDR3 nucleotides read TGCGCCACCGGGGAAGTGAGCTCCTACAATGAGCAGTTCTTC. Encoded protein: CATGEVSSYNEQFF.

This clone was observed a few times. DNA for the CDR3: TGTGCCAGCAGTTCACAGACGAACACTGAAGCTTTCTTT. It is translated as CASSSQTNTEAFF. The chain is built from TRBV12-3 or TRBV12-4 and TRBJ1-1, with unresolved D. The ends were cut back, 4 bases at V and 1 base at J, with 7 bases in the middle. The CDR3 totals 13 residues.

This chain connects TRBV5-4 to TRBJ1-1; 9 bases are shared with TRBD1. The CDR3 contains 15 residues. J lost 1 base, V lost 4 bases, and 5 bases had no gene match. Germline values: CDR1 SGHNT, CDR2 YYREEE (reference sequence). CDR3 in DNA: TGTGCCAGCAGCCGTACGGGACAGGGGAACACTGAAGCTTTCTTT. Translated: CASSRTGQGNTEAFF.

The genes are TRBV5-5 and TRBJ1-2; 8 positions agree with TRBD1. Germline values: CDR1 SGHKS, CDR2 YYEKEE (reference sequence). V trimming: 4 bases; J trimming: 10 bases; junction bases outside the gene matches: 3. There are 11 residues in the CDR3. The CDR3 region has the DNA TGTGCCAGCAGCAAGGACAGGGACTACACCTTC. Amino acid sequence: CASSKDRDYTF.

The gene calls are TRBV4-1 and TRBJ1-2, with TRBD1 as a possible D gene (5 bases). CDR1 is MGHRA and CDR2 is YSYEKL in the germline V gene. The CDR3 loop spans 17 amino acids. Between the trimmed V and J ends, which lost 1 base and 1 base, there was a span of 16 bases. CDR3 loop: CASSQGGTRGGNYGYTF. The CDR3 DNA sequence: TGCGCCAGCAGCCAAGGAGGCACAAGGGGAGGTAACTATGGCTACACCTTC.

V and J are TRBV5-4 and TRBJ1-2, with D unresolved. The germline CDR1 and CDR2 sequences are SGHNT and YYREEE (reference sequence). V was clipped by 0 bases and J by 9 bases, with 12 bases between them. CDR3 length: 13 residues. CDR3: CASSLDSIASYTF. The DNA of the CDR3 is TGTGCCAGCAGCTTGGATAGTATCGCTAGCTACACCTTC.

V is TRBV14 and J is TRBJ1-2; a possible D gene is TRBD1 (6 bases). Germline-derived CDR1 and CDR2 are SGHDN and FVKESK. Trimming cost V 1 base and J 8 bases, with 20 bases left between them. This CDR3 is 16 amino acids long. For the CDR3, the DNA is TGTGCCAGCAGCCAAGTCACCCCGGCAGGGGTCGGAGGCTACACCTTC. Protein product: CASSQVTPAGVGGYTF.

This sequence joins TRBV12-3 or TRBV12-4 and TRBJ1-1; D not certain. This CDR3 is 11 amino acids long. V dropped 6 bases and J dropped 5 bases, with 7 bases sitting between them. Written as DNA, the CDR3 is TGTGCCAGCAGCCAGAGGACTGAAGCTTTCTTT. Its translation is CASSQRTEAFF.

The CDR3 reads CATGAAGTQYF. The CDR3 coding sequence is TGTGCCACGGGGGCGGCGGGGACCCAGTACTTC. V usage is TRBV24-1 and J usage is TRBJ2-5; a possible D gene is TRBD1 (6 bases). The germline V gene has CDR1 KGHDR and CDR2 SFDVKD. V was clipped by 10 bases and J by 7 bases, with 12 bases between them. The CDR3 has 11 residues.

CDR3 region: CASQDAPSSYNEQFF. The CDR3 nucleotides are TGTGCCAGCCAGGATGCCCCGAGCTCCTACAATGAGCAGTTCTTC. The rearrangement uses TRBV7-2 and TRBJ2-1; D gene ambiguous. The CDR3 spans 15 residues. CDR1 and CDR2 from the germline V gene are SGHTA and FQGNSA. Trimming pared 8 bases from V and 0 bases from J, leaving 14 bases between.

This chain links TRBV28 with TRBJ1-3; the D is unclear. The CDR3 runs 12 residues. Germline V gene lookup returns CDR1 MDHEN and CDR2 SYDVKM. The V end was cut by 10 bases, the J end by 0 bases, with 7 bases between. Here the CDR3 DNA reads TGTGCCACTAAGTACTCTGGAAACACCATATATTTT. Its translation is CATKYSGNTIYF.

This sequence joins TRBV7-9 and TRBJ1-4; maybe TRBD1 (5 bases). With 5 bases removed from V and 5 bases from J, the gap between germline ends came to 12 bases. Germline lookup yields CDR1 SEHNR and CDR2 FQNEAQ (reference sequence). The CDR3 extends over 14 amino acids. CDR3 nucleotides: TGTGCCAGCAGCGTCGGAGGGACGAATGAAAAACTGTTTTTT. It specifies CASSVGGTNEKLFF.

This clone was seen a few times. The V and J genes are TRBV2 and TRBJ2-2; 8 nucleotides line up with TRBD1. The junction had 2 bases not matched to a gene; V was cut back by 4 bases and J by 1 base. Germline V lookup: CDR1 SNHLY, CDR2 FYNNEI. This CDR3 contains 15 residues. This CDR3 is CASSGQGRNTGELFF. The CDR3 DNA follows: TGTGCCAGCAGTGGACAGGGGCGGAACACCGGGGAGCTGTTTTTT.

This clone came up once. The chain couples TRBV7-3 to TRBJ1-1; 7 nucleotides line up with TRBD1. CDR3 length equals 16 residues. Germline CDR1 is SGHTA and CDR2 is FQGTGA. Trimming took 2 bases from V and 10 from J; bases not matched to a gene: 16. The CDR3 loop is CASSLGLAGQGGLAFF. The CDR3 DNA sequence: TGTGCCAGCAGCTTAGGGCTTGCCGGGCAGGGGGGATTAGCTTTCTTT.

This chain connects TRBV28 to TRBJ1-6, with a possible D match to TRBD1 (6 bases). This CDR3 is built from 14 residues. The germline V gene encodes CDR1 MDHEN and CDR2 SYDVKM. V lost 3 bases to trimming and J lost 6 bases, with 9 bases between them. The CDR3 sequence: CASSFGQSNSPLHF. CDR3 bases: TGTGCCAGCAGTTTTGGACAGTCTAATTCACCCCTCCACTTT.

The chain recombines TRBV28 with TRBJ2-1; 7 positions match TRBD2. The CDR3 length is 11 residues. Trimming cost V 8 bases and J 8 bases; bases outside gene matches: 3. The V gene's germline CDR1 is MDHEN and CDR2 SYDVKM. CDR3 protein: CASQRGDEQFF. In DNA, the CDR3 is TGTGCCAGCCAGCGGGGAGATGAGCAGTTCTTC.

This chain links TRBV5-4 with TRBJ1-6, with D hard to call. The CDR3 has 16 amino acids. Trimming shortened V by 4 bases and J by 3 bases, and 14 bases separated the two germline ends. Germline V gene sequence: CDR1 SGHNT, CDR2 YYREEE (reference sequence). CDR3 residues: CASSRTNRNYNSPLHF. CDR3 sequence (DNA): TGTGCCAGCAGCAGGACTAACAGAAACTATAATTCACCCCTCCACTTT.

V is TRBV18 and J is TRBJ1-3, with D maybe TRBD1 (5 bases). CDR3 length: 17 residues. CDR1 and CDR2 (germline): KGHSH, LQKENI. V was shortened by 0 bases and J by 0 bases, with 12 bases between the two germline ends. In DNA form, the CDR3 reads TGTGCCAGCTCACCACCCCCCACAGGTAGCTCTGGAAACACCATATATTTT. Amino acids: CASSPPPTGSSGNTIYF.

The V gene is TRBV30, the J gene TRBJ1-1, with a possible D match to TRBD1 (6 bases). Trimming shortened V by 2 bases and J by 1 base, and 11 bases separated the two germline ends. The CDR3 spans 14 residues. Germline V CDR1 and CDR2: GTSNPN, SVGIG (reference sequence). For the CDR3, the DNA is TGTGCCTGGAGTAGGGGACACACGAACACTGAAGCTTTCTTT. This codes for CAWSRGHTNTEAFF.

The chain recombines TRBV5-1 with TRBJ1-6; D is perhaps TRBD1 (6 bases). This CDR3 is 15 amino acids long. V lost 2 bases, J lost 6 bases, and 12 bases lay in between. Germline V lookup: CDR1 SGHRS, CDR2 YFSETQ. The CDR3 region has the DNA TGCGCCAGCAGCTTTGGGGACACGCTTAATTCACCCCTCCACTTT. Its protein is CASSFGDTLNSPLHF.

The CDR3 DNA reads TGCAGCGTTCGGGATGCCTACGAGCAGTACTTC. It specifies CSVRDAYEQYF. The chain employs TRBV29-1 and TRBJ2-7; possible D gene TRBD2, 5 bases. In germline, CDR1 is SQVTM, CDR2 ANQGSEA. Between the trimmed V and J ends, which lost 5 bases and 2 bases, there was a span of 7 bases. The CDR3 is 11 amino acids.

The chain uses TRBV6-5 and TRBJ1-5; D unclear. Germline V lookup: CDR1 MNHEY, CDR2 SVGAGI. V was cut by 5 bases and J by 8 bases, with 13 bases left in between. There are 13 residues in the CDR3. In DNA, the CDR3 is TGTGCCAGCAGTCCCAACTTACGAGAGCCCCAGCATTTT. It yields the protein CASSPNLREPQHF.